This T cell receptor beta chain was captured by sequencing in a study of synovial regulatory T cells in juvenile arthritis. Study-wide findings and caveats: TCR diversity was lower in inflammation-associated blood Treg cells than in other blood Treg cells.

Assay: immunoSEQ multiplex PCR; the TCRdb copy retains only in-frame clones and omits some. In total, the table holds over 1,000 clones. This clone is deemed medium-sized by its frequency. Its antigen is as yet unknown. The length of the CDR3 is 17 residues. No DNA was logged. Germline V CDR1 and CDR2: SEHNR, FQNEAQ (reference sequence). The rearrangement links TRBV7-9 to TRBJ2-1; there is no DNA to check the TCRdb D call of TRBD2. The sequence was obtained from a donor aged 2-35 years with juvenile idiopathic arthritis. Sequencing used Treg cells from blood. Subset in this sample: HLA-DR+ inflammation-associated blood Treg cells. CDR3: CASSRVLAGGFYNEQFF.